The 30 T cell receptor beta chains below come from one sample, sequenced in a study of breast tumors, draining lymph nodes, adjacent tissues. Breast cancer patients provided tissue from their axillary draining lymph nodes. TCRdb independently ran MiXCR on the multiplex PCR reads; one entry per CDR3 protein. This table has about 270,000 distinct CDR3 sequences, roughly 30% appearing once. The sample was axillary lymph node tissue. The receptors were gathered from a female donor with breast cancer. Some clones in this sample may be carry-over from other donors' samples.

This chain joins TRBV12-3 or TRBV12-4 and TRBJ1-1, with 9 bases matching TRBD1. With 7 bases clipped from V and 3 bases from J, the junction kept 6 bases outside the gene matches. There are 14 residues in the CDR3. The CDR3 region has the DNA TGTGCCAGCACCTGGGGACAGGGCGACACTGAAGCTTTCTTT. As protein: CASTWGQGDTEAFF.

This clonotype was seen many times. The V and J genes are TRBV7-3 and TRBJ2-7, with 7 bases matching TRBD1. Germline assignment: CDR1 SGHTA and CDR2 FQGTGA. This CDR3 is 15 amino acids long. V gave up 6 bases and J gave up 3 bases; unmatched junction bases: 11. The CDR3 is CASRTKHRGNYEQYF. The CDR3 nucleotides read TGTGCCAGCAGAACAAAACACAGGGGAAACTACGAGCAGTACTTC.

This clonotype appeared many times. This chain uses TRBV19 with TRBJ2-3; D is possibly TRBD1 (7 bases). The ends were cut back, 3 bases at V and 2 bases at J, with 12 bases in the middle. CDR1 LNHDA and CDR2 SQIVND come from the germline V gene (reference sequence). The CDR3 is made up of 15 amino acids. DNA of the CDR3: TGTGCCAGTAGTATGGGGGGACAGTTCACAGATACGCAGTATTTT. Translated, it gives CASSMGGQFTDTQYF.

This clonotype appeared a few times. CDR3 in amino acids: CASGSGTGMSEGYIQYF. The DNA of the CDR3 is TGTGCCAGCGGCTCCGGGACAGGGATGAGCGAAGGATACATTCAGTACTTC. This chain connects TRBV4-2 to TRBJ2-4; 9 nucleotides agree with TRBD1. This CDR3 contains 17 residues. The V and J ends lost 8 bases and 8 bases, in that order; junction bases with no gene match: 19. Germline assignment: CDR1 LGHNA and CDR2 YNFKEQ.

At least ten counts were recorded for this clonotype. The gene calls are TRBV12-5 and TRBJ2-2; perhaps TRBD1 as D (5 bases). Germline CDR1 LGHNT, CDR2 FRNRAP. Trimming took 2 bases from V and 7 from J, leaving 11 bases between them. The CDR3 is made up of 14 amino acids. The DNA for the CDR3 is TGTGCTAGTGGTTTGCTTGGGGCAAGCGGGGAGCTGTTTTTT. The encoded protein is CASGLLGASGELFF.

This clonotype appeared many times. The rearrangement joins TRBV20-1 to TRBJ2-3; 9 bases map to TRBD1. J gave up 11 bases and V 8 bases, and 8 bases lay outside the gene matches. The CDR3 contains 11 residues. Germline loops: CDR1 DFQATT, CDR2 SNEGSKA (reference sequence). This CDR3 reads CSIYPGQGQYF. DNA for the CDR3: TGCAGTATCTATCCGGGACAGGGGCAGTATTTT.

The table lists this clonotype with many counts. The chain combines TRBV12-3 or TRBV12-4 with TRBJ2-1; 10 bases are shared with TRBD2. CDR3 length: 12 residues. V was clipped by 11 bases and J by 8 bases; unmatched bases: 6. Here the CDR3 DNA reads TGTGCCTGTAGAGCGGGAGGGGATGAGCAGTTCTTC. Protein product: CACRAGGDEQFF.

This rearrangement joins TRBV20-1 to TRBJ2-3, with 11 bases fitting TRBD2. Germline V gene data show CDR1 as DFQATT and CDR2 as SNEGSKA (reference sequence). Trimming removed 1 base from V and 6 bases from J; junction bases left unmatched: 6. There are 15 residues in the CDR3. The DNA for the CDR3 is TGCAGTGCTAGAGTGGGGACTAGCGGCCGTGATACGCAGTATTTT. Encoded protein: CSARVGTSGRDTQYF.

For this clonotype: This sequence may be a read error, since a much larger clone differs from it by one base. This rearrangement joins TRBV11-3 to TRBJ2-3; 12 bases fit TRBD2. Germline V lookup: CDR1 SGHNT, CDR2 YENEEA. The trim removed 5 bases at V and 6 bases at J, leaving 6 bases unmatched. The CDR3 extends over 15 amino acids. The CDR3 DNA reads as TGTGCCAGCAGCCTACTAGCGGGAGGCTTTGATACGCAGTATTTT. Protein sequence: CASSLLAGGFDTQYF. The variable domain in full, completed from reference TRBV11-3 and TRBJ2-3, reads EAGVVQSPRYKIIEKKQPVAFWCNPISGHNTLYWYLQNLGQGPELLIRYENEEAVDDSQLPKDRFSAERLKGVDSTLKIQPAELGDSAVYLCASSLLAGGFDTQYFGPGTRLTVL.

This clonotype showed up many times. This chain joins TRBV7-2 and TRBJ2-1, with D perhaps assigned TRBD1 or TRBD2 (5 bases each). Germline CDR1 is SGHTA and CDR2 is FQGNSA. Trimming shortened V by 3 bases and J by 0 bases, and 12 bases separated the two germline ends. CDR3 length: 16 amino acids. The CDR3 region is CASSFRGTSSYNEQFF. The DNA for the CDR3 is TGTGCCAGCAGCTTCCGGGGCACTAGCTCCTACAATGAGCAGTTCTTC. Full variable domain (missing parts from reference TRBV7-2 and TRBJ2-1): GAGVSQSPSNKVTEKGKDVELRCDPISGHTALYWYRQSLGQGLEFLIYFQGNSAPDKSGLPSDRFSAERTGGSVSTLTIQRTQQEDSAVYLCASSFRGTSSYNEQFFGPGTRLTVL.

CDR3 protein: CASSQDSTPREQYF. The CDR3 nucleotides are TGTGCCAGCAGCCAAGATTCGACCCCTCGGGAGCAGTACTTC. The chain carries TRBV3-1 and TRBJ2-7; D ambiguous. CDR1 and CDR2 from the germline V gene are LGHDT and YNNKEL (reference sequence). The CDR3 extends over 14 amino acids. Between the trimmed V and J ends, which lost 0 bases and 7 bases, there was a span of 13 bases.

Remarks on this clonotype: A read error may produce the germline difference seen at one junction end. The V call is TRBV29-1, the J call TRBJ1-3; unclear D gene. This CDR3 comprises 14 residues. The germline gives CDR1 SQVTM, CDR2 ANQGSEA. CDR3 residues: CSANRAGSGTTIYF. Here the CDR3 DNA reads TGCAGCGCCAACCGGGCAGGCTCTGGAACCACCATATATTTT.

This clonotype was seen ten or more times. CDR3 amino acids: CSARGQGPSSYEQYF. The CDR3 bases are TGCAGTGCTAGAGGTCAGGGACCCTCCTCCTACGAGCAGTACTTC. V gene TRBV20-1 combines with J gene TRBJ2-7; D may be TRBD1 or TRBD2 (5 bases each). CDR1 and CDR2 (germline): DFQATT, SNEGSKA (reference sequence). With 1 base removed from V and 0 bases from J, the gap between germline ends came to 13 bases. The CDR3 runs to 15 residues.

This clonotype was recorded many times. Here the CDR3 reads CATSAVATDTQYF. CDR3 in DNA: TGTGCCACCAGTGCGGTCGCCACAGATACGCAGTATTTT. V usage is TRBV24-1 and J usage is TRBJ2-3; no definite D call. CDR3 size: 13 residues. V gave up 5 bases and J gave up 2 bases, with 7 bases separating them. The V gene's germline CDR1 is KGHDR and CDR2 SFDVKD.

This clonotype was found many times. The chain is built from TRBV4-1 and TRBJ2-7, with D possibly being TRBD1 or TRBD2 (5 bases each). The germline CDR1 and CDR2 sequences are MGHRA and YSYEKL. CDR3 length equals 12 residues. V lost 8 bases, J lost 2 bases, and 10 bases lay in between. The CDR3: CASGDGAYEQYF. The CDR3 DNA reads TGCGCCAGCGGGGACGGAGCCTACGAGCAGTACTTC.

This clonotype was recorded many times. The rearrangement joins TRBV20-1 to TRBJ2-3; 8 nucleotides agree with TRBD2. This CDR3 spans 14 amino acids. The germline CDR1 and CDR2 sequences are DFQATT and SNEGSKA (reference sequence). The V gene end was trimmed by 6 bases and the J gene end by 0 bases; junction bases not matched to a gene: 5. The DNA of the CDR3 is TGCAGTGCGGTACTAGCGGCTAGCACAGATACGCAGTATTTT. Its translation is CSAVLAASTDTQYF.

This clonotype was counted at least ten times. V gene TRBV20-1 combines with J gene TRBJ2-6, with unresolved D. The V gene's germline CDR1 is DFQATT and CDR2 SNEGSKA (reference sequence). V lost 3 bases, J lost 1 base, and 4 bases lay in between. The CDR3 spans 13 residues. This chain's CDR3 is CSASGSGANVLTF. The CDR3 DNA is TGCAGTGCTAGCGGGTCTGGGGCCAACGTCCTGACTTTC.

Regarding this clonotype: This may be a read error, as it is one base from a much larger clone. Here the CDR3 DNA reads TGTGCCACCCGGGGGACAGGGAGGGCCTATGGCTACACCTTC. Its translation is CATRGTGRAYGYTF. The chain recombines TRBV6-6 with TRBJ1-2, with 9 bases aligning to TRBD1. Germline CDR1 MNHNY, CDR2 SVGAGI (reference sequence). V was clipped by 10 bases and J by 4 bases; unmatched bases: 10. This CDR3 contains 14 residues.

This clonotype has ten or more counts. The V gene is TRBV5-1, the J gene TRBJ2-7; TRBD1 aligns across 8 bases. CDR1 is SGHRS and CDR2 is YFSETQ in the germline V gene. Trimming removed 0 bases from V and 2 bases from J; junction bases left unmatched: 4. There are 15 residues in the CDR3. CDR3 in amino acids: CASSLGQGATYEQYF. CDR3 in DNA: TGCGCCAGCAGCTTGGGCCAGGGGGCGACCTACGAGCAGTACTTC. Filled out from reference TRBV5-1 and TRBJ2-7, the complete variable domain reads KAGVTQTPRYLIKTRGQQVTLSCSPISGHRSVSWYQQTPGQGLQFLFEYFSETQRNKGNFPGRFSGRQFSNSRSEMNVSTLELGDSALYLCASSLGQGATYEQYFGPGTRLTVT.

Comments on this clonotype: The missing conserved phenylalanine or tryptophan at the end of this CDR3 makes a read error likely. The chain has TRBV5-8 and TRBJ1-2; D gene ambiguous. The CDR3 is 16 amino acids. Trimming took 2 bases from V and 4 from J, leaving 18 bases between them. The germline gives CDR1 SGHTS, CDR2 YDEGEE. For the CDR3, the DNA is TGTGCCAGCAGCTTAACCGGGCCTAACCCCCTCTATGGCTACACCCTC. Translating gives CASSLTGPNPLYGYTL.

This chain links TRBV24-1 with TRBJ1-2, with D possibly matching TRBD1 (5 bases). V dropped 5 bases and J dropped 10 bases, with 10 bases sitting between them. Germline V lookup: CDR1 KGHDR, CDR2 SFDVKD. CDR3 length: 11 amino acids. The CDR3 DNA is TGTGCCACCAGTGGACAGCGGACCTACACCTTC. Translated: CATSGQRTYTF.

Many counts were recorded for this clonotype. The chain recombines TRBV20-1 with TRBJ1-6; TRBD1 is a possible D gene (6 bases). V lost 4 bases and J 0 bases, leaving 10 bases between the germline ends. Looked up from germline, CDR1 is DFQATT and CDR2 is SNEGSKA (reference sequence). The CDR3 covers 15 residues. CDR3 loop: CSANRESSYNSPLHF. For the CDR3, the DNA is TGCAGTGCTAACAGGGAGAGCTCCTATAATTCACCCCTCCACTTT.

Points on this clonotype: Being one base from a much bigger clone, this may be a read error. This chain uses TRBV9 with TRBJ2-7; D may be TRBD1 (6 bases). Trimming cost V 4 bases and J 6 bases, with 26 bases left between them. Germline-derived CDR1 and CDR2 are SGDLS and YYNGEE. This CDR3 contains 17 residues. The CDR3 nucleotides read TGTGCCAGCAGCCTACGACCAACCAGGGGAGTCCCCTCCGAGCAGTACTTC. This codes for CASSLRPTRGVPSEQYF. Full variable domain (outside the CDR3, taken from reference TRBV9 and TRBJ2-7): DSGVTQTPKHLITATGQRVTLRCSPRSGDLSVYWYQQSLDQGLQFLIQYYNGEERAKGNILERFSAQQFPDLHSELNLSSLELGDSALYFCASSLRPTRGVPSEQYFGPGTRLTVT.

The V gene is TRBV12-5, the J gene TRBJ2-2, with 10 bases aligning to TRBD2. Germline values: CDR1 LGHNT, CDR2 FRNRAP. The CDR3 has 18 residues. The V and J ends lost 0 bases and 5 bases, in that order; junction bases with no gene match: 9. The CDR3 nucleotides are TGTGCTAGTGGTTTGGTACGAGCGGGAGGGCGTGTGACCGGGGAGCTGTTTTTT. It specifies CASGLVRAGGRVTGELFF.

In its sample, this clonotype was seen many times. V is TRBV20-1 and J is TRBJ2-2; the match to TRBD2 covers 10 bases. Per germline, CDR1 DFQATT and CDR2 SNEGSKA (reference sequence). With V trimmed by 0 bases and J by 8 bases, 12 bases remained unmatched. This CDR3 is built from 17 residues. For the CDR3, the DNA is TGCAGTGCTAGAGATCGCGGACTAGCGGCCCCAATTGGGGAGCTGTTTTTT. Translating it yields CSARDRGLAAPIGELFF.

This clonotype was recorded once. In DNA form, the CDR3 reads TGTGCCAGCTCAGCCCGGGTGAGGGCTAGCGGGAGTACCTACGAGCAGTACTTC. Translating gives CASSARVRASGSTYEQYF. The chain couples TRBV4-2 to TRBJ2-7, with 10 bases that match TRBD2. The CDR3 is made up of 18 amino acids. V lost 8 bases, J lost 2 bases, and 18 bases stayed unmatched. Germline CDR1 is LGHNA and CDR2 is YNFKEQ.

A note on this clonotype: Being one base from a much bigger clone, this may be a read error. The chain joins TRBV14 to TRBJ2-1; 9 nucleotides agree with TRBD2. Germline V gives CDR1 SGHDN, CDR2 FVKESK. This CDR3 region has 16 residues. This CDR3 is CASNPGGGLAYNAQFF. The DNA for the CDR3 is TGTGCCAGCAACCCGGGAGGGGGACTAGCCTACAATGCGCAGTTCTTC.

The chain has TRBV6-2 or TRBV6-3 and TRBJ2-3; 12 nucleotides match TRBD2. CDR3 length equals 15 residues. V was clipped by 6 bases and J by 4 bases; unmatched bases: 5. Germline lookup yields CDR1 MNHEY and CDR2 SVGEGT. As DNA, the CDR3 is TGTGCCAGCAGAAGACTAGCGGGAGTGGCAGATACGCAGTATTTT. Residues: CASRRLAGVADTQYF.

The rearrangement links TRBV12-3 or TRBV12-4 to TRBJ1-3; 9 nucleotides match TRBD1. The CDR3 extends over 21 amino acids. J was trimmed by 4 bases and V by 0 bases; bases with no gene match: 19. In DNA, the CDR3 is TGTGCCAGCAGTTTAGCGCTAAAGTCTAAGGGGACAGGGTTTTCCGGAAACACCATATATTTT. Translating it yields CASSLALKSKGTGFSGNTIYF.

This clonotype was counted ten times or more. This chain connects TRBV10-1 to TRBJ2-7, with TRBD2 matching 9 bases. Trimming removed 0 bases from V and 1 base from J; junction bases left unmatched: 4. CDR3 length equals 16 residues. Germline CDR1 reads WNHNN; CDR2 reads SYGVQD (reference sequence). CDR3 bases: TGCGCCAGCAGTGAGTCTCCTAGCGGGATTTCCTACGAGCAGTACTTC. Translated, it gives CASSESPSGISYEQYF.